The 2 T cell receptor beta chains reported below all come from one sample, sequenced in a study of cytomegalovirus exposure and HLA in healthy donors (dated by TCRdb to about 2017). Library generation was performed with the immunoSEQ multiplex PCR assay. The multiplex PCR relied on a mix of 60 forward primers for TCR Vbeta segments and 13 reverse primers for TCR Jbeta segments. The immuneACCESS repertoire file appears here via TCRdb, limited to in-frame rearrangements. These files lack a portion of the clones; in checked studies, under half of the deficit traces to unresolved V genes, and the cause of the others is not known. The sample table holds around 140,000 clones, of which 60% to 80% were seen once. Clones ranked in the top ten supply around 7.2% of the sample. The source material was PBMCs. Receptors originate from a male donor in good health and CMV-seronegative.

The gene calls are TRBV15 and TRBJ2-7; 9 bases are a match to TRBD2. The CDR3 extends over 16 amino acids. Germline trimming cut 4 bases from V and 1 base from J; bases unmatched to any gene: 8. Germline V CDR1 and CDR2: LNHNV, YYDKDF (reference sequence). CDR3 nucleotides: TGTGCCACCAGCACCTCGGGACTAGCCTTGTCCTACGAGCAGTACTTC. It yields the protein CATSTSGLALSYEQYF.

The chain recombines TRBV19 with TRBJ1-4, with 8 bases that match TRBD1. Germline CDR1 reads LNHDA; CDR2 reads SQIVND (reference sequence). The length of the CDR3 is 14 residues. After removal of 3 bases from V and 7 bases from J, the junction contained 4 bases not matched to a gene. CDR3: CASSMRDRSEKLFF. CDR3 sequence (DNA): TGTGCCAGTAGTATGAGGGACAGGAGTGAAAAACTGTTTTTT.